These 32 T cell receptor beta chains came from one sample sequenced in a study of T cell responses to AZD1222 COVID-19 vaccine. Method: immunoSEQ multiplex PCR; TCRdb's copy keeps in-frame clones and lacks some. The sample has 120,000 or so clones; approximately 90% are singletons. Here the sequenced sample was peripheral blood, taken 28 days after the second dose of the MenACWY control vaccine. The receptors stem from an adult who received the MenACWY meningococcal vaccine as a control.

V usage is TRBV5-4 and J usage is TRBJ2-6; D not certain. V was clipped by 0 bases and J by 4 bases, with 14 bases between them. Germline CDR1 reads SGHNT; CDR2 reads YYREEE (reference sequence). The CDR3 covers 17 residues. In DNA, the CDR3 is TGTGCCAGCAGCTTGGCGGGTCGGGTTGGAGGGGCCAACGTCCTGACTTTC. Translating gives CASSLAGRVGGANVLTF. Full variable domain (outside the CDR3, taken from reference TRBV5-4 and TRBJ2-6): ETGVTQSPTHLIKTRGQQVTLRCSSQSGHNTVSWYQQALGQGPQFIFQYYREEENGRGNFPPRFSGLQFPNYSSELNVNALELDDSALYLCASSLAGRVGGANVLTFGAGSRLTVL.

This clone was observed a handful of times. V and J are TRBV23-1 and TRBJ2-7; 7 bases agree with TRBD1. TRBV23-1 is designated an ORF whose function remains uncertain. V was clipped by 4 bases and J by 2 bases; unmatched bases: 8. The CDR3 runs 15 residues. The CDR3 nucleotides are TGCGCCAGCAGTCCAAAGGGGACAGCGACCTACGAGCAGTACGTC. Encoded protein: CASSPKGTATYEQYV.

This chain links TRBV5-4 with TRBJ2-3; 11 bases match TRBD2. This CDR3 has 18 amino acids. V was pared by 2 bases and J by 2 bases, with 10 bases of the junction left unmatched. Per the germline V gene, CDR1 is SGHNT and CDR2 is YYREEE (reference sequence). The CDR3 region is CASSFPASGGPFTDTQYF. CDR3 DNA sequence: TGTGCCAGCAGCTTTCCCGCTAGCGGGGGGCCCTTCACAGATACGCAGTATTTT. Together with reference TRBV5-4 and TRBJ2-3, the CDR3 gives the full variable domain: ETGVTQSPTHLIKTRGQQVTLRCSSQSGHNTVSWYQQALGQGPQFIFQYYREEENGRGNFPPRFSGLQFPNYSSELNVNALELDDSALYLCASSFPASGGPFTDTQYFGPGTRLTVL.

Only a few counts were recorded for this clone. Other DNA sequences in this specimen translate into the identical CDR3. This chain joins TRBV7-9 and TRBJ1-5, with D possibly matching TRBD1 (5 bases). Trimming removed 4 bases at V and 5 bases at J, with 15 bases between. CDR1 is SEHNR and CDR2 is FQNEAQ in the germline V gene (reference sequence). The CDR3 contains 15 residues. The CDR3, as DNA: TGTGCCAGCAGCTCCACCGGGGCGGGCGATCAGCCCCAGCATTTT. It yields the protein CASSSTGAGDQPQHF.

J is TRBJ1-6 and V is TRBV6-1; D not resolved. V was trimmed by 2 bases and J by 4 bases, leaving 9 bases between them. CDR3 size: 15 residues. Germline values: CDR1 MNHNS, CDR2 SASEGT. CDR3 in amino acids: CASSEYEQYNSPLHF. CDR3 bases: TGTGCCAGCAGTGAATATGAGCAATATAATTCACCCCTCCACTTT.

V and J are TRBV28 and TRBJ2-3, with 7 bases matching TRBD2. This CDR3 is built from 13 residues. The germline gives CDR1 MDHEN, CDR2 SYDVKM. V trimming: 8 bases; J trimming: 12 bases; junction bases outside the gene matches: 14. The CDR3 sequence is CASVERDRGSQYF. The CDR3 DNA reads as TGTGCCAGCGTTGAGCGGGATCGCGGATCACAGTATTTT.

The rearrangement uses TRBV7-2 and TRBJ2-1; the match to TRBD2 covers 9 bases. Per the germline V gene, CDR1 is SGHTA and CDR2 is FQGNSA. CDR3 size: 16 residues. V was pared by 1 base and J by 3 bases, with 4 bases of the junction left unmatched. CDR3 region: CASSLVAGAYYNEQFF. Written as DNA, the CDR3 is TGTGCCAGCAGCTTAGTAGCGGGGGCCTACTACAATGAGCAGTTCTTC. The variable domain in full, with the rest retrieved from reference TRBV7-2 and TRBJ2-1, is GAGVSQSPSNKVTEKGKDVELRCDPISGHTALYWYRQSLGQGLEFLIYFQGNSAPDKSGLPSDRFSAERTGGSVSTLTIQRTQQEDSAVYLCASSLVAGAYYNEQFFGPGTRLTVL.

The V and J genes are TRBV13 and TRBJ1-6; unclear D gene. The CDR3 contains 13 residues. Deletions cut 2 bases from V and 11 bases from J, with 10 bases between. The germline gives CDR1 PRHDT, CDR2 FYEKMQ (reference sequence). For the CDR3, the DNA is TGTGCCAGCAGCTTACGGGCCGGGCCACCCCTCCACTTT. This translates into CASSLRAGPPLHF. The full variable domain, with the rest looked up from reference TRBV13 and TRBJ1-6, is AAGVIQSPRHLIKEKRETATLKCYPIPRHDTVYWYQQGPGQDPQFLISFYEKMQSDKGSIPDRFSAQQFSDYHSELNMSSLELGDSALYFCASSLRAGPPLHFGNGTRLTVT.

This rearrangement joins TRBV12-3 or TRBV12-4 to TRBJ2-1; D gene unclear. The V end lost 1 base, the J end lost 8 bases, and 9 bases lay between the germline ends. This CDR3 comprises 13 residues. CDR3 sequence reads: CASSLDPSYEQFF. In DNA form, the CDR3 reads TGTGCCAGCAGTTTAGATCCGAGCTATGAGCAGTTCTTC.

The V call is TRBV30, the J call TRBJ2-1, with D possibly TRBD2 on 6 matching bases. V lost 2 bases and J lost 7, with 12 bases in between. CDR3 length: 13 amino acids. Germline CDR1 and CDR2: GTSNPN and SVGIG (reference sequence). As DNA, the CDR3 is TGTGCCTGGAGTCATACTAGCACAAATGAGCAGTTCTTC. Its translation: CAWSHTSTNEQFF.

This clone was observed a few times. The chain carries TRBV19 and TRBJ2-5; 9 bases map to TRBD2. CDR3 length: 15 amino acids. Trimming at V came to 5 bases and at J to 4 bases, leaving 8 bases not matched to a gene. Germline-derived CDR1 and CDR2 are LNHDA and SQIVND (reference sequence). The CDR3 coding sequence is TGTGCCAGTAGTCGCGGGGCGGGGGGGCGAGAGACCCAGTACTTC. It yields the protein CASSRGAGGRETQYF.

The chain couples TRBV7-9 to TRBJ2-7; 9 nucleotides match TRBD1. Germline CDR1 and CDR2: SEHNR and FQNEAQ (reference sequence). This CDR3 has 15 residues. With V trimmed by 10 bases and J by 4 bases, 14 bases remained unmatched. The CDR3 nucleotides are TGTGCCACCCCCGGGACAGGGTTCCTCGGGTACGAGCAGTACGTC. Amino acids: CATPGTGFLGYEQYV.

This chain links TRBV7-2 with TRBJ2-3; 10 bases fit TRBD1. The CDR3 is made up of 17 amino acids. Germline-derived CDR1 and CDR2 are SGHTA and FQGNSA. V shed 1 base, J shed 4 bases, and the junction held 8 bases outside the gene matches. The CDR3: CASSLGTGGKRADTQYF. DNA of the CDR3: TGTGCCAGCAGCTTAGGGACAGGGGGAAAAAGGGCAGATACGCAGTATTTT.

The J gene is TRBJ2-7, the V gene TRBV5-6, with 7 bases lining up with TRBD2. The CDR3 sequence is 12 residues long. J lost 7 bases, V lost 5 bases, and 6 bases had no gene match. Germline-derived CDR1 and CDR2 are SGHDT and YYEEEE. The CDR3 DNA sequence: TGTGCCAGCAGATGGGGGGGTCGTGAGCAGTACTTC. It yields the protein CASRWGGREQYF.

J is TRBJ1-2 and V is TRBV28; 7 bases match TRBD1. The CDR3 extends over 15 amino acids. With V trimmed by 5 bases and J by 2 bases, 8 bases remained unmatched. Germline V CDR1 and CDR2: MDHEN, SYDVKM. CDR3 DNA sequence: TGTGCCAGCAGTCCGCATTGGACAGGAAACTATGGCTACACCTTC. It translates to CASSPHWTGNYGYTF.

The chain has TRBV7-8 and TRBJ1-5, with a possible D match to TRBD1 (5 bases). Per germline, CDR1 SGHVS and CDR2 FQNEAQ. V lost 2 bases and J 2 bases, leaving 10 bases between the germline ends. CDR3 size: 15 residues. The chain's CDR3 is CASSLLLQGNQPQHF. CDR3 nucleotides: TGTGCCAGCAGCTTATTATTACAGGGCAATCAGCCCCAGCATTTT.

J is TRBJ2-3 and V is TRBV28, with TRBD2 matching 8 bases. This CDR3 is built from 14 residues. V trimming: 1 base; J trimming: 4 bases; junction bases outside the gene matches: 1. CDR1 is MDHEN and CDR2 is SYDVKM in the germline V gene. The CDR3 protein is CASSLSGGPDTQYF. CDR3 nucleotides: TGTGCCAGCAGTTTATCGGGGGGGCCAGATACGCAGTATTTT.

The table lists this clone with a few counts. The J gene is TRBJ1-1, the V gene TRBV28, with 7 bases matching TRBD1. Trimming cost V 7 bases and J 6 bases; bases outside gene matches: 11. CDR3 length: 14 residues. Looked up from germline, CDR1 is MDHEN and CDR2 is SYDVKM. The CDR3 loop is CASNPFHRGAEAFF. DNA for the CDR3: TGTGCCAGCAATCCATTCCACAGGGGCGCTGAAGCTTTCTTT.

The chain uses TRBV28 and TRBJ2-2; D gene unclear. The CDR3 has 17 residues. V was clipped by 3 bases and J by 0 bases, with 14 bases between them. CDR1 and CDR2 from the germline V gene are MDHEN and SYDVKM. The CDR3, as DNA: TGTGCCAGCAGTTTTTTCTATCGCTCCGCGAACACCGGGGAGCTGTTTTTT. It is translated as CASSFFYRSANTGELFF.

The CDR3 sequence: CASSARTGQETQYF. The CDR3 coding sequence is TGTGCCAGCAGCGCTCGGACAGGCCAAGAGACCCAGTACTTC. V is TRBV28 and J is TRBJ2-5; 7 bases match TRBD1. The CDR3 has 14 residues. With 6 bases clipped from V and 1 base from J, the junction kept 5 bases outside the gene matches. Germline V gene sequence: CDR1 MDHEN, CDR2 SYDVKM.

The chain links TRBV3-1 (or the pseudogene TRBV3-2) to TRBJ1-6; a weak D match, TRBD1 (5 bases). Germline CDR1 reads LGHDT; CDR2 reads YNNKEL (reference sequence). The CDR3 is made up of 16 amino acids. V was clipped by 0 bases and J by 6 bases, with 12 bases between them. The CDR3 is CASSQDQGRINSPLHF. CDR3 nucleotides: TGTGCCAGCAGCCAAGATCAGGGCCGGATTAATTCACCCCTCCACTTT.

V and J are TRBV6-6 and TRBJ2-7, with TRBD1 matching over 10 bases. Trimming cost V 0 bases and J 4 bases; bases outside gene matches: 3. Germline V gene sequence: CDR1 MNHNY, CDR2 SVGAGI (reference sequence). The CDR3 spans 15 residues. CDR3: CASSYSTGGSYEQYF. For the CDR3, the DNA is TGTGCCAGCAGTTACTCGACAGGGGGCTCTTACGAGCAGTACTTC.

In nucleotides, the CDR3 is TGTGCCAGCAGCTTAGGAGCGCCTAGCGGGGGGCCGCCCCTTCAAGAGACCCAGTACTTC. This sequence encodes CASSLGAPSGGPPLQETQYF. This chain connects TRBV11-3 to TRBJ2-5; TRBD2 agrees at 11 bases. With V trimmed by 1 base and J by 2 bases, 15 bases remained unmatched. Germline V gives CDR1 SGHNT, CDR2 YENEEA. This CDR3 comprises 20 residues.

V is TRBV3-1 (or the pseudogene TRBV3-2) and J is TRBJ1-2; 10 bases are shared with TRBD1. Trimming took 4 bases from V and 13 from J; bases not matched to a gene: 15. The CDR3 runs to 15 residues. The germline CDR1 and CDR2 sequences are LGHDT and YNNKEL (reference sequence). The CDR3 protein is CASSRRDRGSLATTF. The CDR3 DNA reads as TGTGCCAGCAGCCGCCGGGACAGGGGCTCGCTGGCTACCACCTTC.

This clone was seen a single time. An end of the junction does not agree with germline; a read error may underlie this. The rearrangement joins TRBV7-2 to TRBJ2-4; maybe TRBD2 (6 bases). CDR3 length equals 15 residues. Germline CDR1 and CDR2: SGHTA and FQGNSA. CDR3 residues: CASSLGSLAKNIQHF. The CDR3, as DNA: TGTGCCAGCAGCCTGGGGTCACTAGCCAAAAACATTCAGCACTTC.

This sequence joins TRBV27 and TRBJ2-2, with TRBD1 matching 7 bases. V lost 5 bases, J lost 3 bases, and 9 bases stayed unmatched. CDR1 is MNHEY, CDR2 SMNVEV, per germline (reference sequence). The CDR3 covers 16 residues. DNA for the CDR3: TGTGCCAGCAGTCTCCTCGGACAGGTGCACACCGGGGAGCTGTTTTTT. This gives the protein CASSLLGQVHTGELFF.

CDR3 region: CASSPDTPQETQYF. The CDR3 DNA is TGTGCCAGCAGCCCGGACACGCCCCAAGAGACCCAGTACTTC. The chain employs TRBV4-2 and TRBJ2-5, with D possibly being TRBD1 (5 bases). Germline CDR1 and CDR2: LGHNA and YNFKEQ. This CDR3 has 14 amino acids. The V and J ends lost 4 bases and 1 base respectively, with 10 bases between them.

The gene calls are TRBV7-2 and TRBJ1-5; 7 bases are a match to TRBD1. Germline V lookup: CDR1 SGHTA, CDR2 FQGNSA. Unmatched junction bases numbered 9, after V lost 5 bases and J lost 5 bases. The CDR3 contains 15 residues. The CDR3 spells CASSPGTENYQPQHF. DNA for the CDR3: TGTGCCAGCAGCCCCGGGACAGAGAACTATCAGCCCCAGCATTTT. The whole variable domain, remainder taken from reference TRBV7-2 and TRBJ1-5, is GAGVSQSPSNKVTEKGKDVELRCDPISGHTALYWYRQSLGQGLEFLIYFQGNSAPDKSGLPSDRFSAERTGGSVSTLTIQRTQQEDSAVYLCASSPGTENYQPQHFGDGTRLSIL.

This chain uses TRBV27 with TRBJ1-3; TRBD1 aligns across 7 bases. Germline V gene sequence: CDR1 MNHEY, CDR2 SMNVEV (reference sequence). V lost 5 bases, J lost 4 bases, and 5 bases stayed unmatched. The CDR3 is made up of 14 amino acids. CDR3 nucleotide sequence: TGTGCCAGCAGTCCGGGACAGAGGGGAAACACCATATATTTT. It yields the protein CASSPGQRGNTIYF.

The CDR3 loop is CASSSSDYGYTF. The CDR3 bases are TGTGCCAGCTCTTCGTCGGACTATGGCTACACCTTC. V is TRBV2 and J is TRBJ1-2; D gene unclear. The CDR3 runs 12 residues. Germline V gene sequence: CDR1 SNHLY, CDR2 FYNNEI. Trimming cost V 8 bases and J 3 bases, with 10 bases left between them.

The CDR3: CASRQGGTDTQYF. The CDR3 bases are TGTGCCAGTAGACAGGGGGGAACAGATACGCAGTATTTT. The rearrangement links TRBV19 to TRBJ2-3; 8 positions match TRBD1. The CDR3 contains 13 residues. Germline values: CDR1 LNHDA, CDR2 SQIVND (reference sequence). V was clipped by 6 bases and J by 3 bases; unmatched bases: 2.

The genes are TRBV28 and TRBJ2-5, with D perhaps given as TRBD1 or TRBD2 (5 bases each). The CDR3 contains 14 residues. Per germline, CDR1 MDHEN and CDR2 SYDVKM. Trimming removed 5 bases at V and 5 bases at J, with 15 bases between. CDR3 protein: CASSPLGARETQYF. The CDR3 DNA follows: TGTGCCAGCAGTCCCCTCGGGGCGCGGGAGACCCAGTACTTC.